The rows below give T cell receptor beta chains drawn from one sample of a study of beta chain features in type 1 diabetes. The data were produced by immunoSEQ multiplex PCR, yet TCRdb's version contains in-frame clones alone and is incomplete. The sample shows under 550,000 clones, about an eighth of them seen only once. Sequencing input: naive CD4+ T cells from blood. Receptors originate from a woman aged 18-29 years in good health. Both conserved end residues are part of each CDR3. D genes are given only for firm matches. The size field is filled for only some rows; it gives once, few, many or a size class.

v_call: TRBV7-8
j_call: TRBJ2-1
clone_size: NA
d_call: TRBD2
cdr3_nt: TGTGCCAGCAGCTCGTATAGACTAGCGAGCGCGCATGAGCAGTTCTTC
cdr3_aa: CASSSYRLASAHEQFF

v_call: TRBV9
j_call: TRBJ2-1
clone_size: few
d_call: TRBD1
cdr3_nt: TGTGCCAGCAGCCTCCGGACAGGGGGCTACAATGAGCAGTTCTTC
cdr3_aa: CASSLRTGGYNEQFF

v_call: TRBV27
j_call: TRBJ2-2
clone_size: NA
d_call: NA
cdr3_nt: TGTGCCAGCAAGGAAGCGAACACCGGGGAGCTGTTTTTT
cdr3_aa: CASKEANTGELFF

v_call: TRBV5-1
j_call: TRBJ2-5
clone_size: few
d_call: NA
cdr3_nt: TGCGCCAGCAGCTTGGCGGGGTACCAAGAGACCCAGTACTTC
cdr3_aa: CASSLAGYQETQYF

v_call: TRBV5-1
j_call: TRBJ2-5
clone_size: NA
d_call: TRBD1
cdr3_nt: TGCGCCAGCAGCGGGACAGGACAAGAGACCCAGTACTTC
cdr3_aa: CASSGTGQETQYF

v_call: TRBV30
j_call: TRBJ2-7
clone_size: many
d_call: TRBD2
cdr3_nt: TGTGCCCGCGGGAGCTCCTACGAGCAGTACTTC
cdr3_aa: CARGSSYEQYF

v_call: TRBV25-1
j_call: TRBJ2-6
clone_size: NA
d_call: NA
cdr3_nt: TGTGCCAGCAGTGATTACACCTTTGGGGCCAACGTCCTGACTTTC
cdr3_aa: CASSDYTFGANVLTF

v_call: TRBV30
j_call: TRBJ1-1
clone_size: few
d_call: NA
cdr3_nt: TGTGCCTGGAGTGGACCCAAAAAGTTTGAAGCTTTCTTT
cdr3_aa: CAWSGPKKFEAFF

v_call: TRBV7-2
j_call: TRBJ1-2
clone_size: NA
d_call: NA
cdr3_nt: TGTGCCAGCAGCCCTACGGCCTATGGCTACACCTTC
cdr3_aa: CASSPTAYGYTF

v_call: TRBV7-6
j_call: TRBJ2-2
clone_size: NA
d_call: NA
cdr3_nt: TGTGCCAGCAGCAGCCCGGGGGCGTGGAACACCGGGGAGCTGTTTTTT
cdr3_aa: CASSSPGAWNTGELFF

v_call: TRBV5-6
j_call: TRBJ2-1
clone_size: NA
d_call: TRBD2
cdr3_nt: TGTGCCAGCAGCTATCTAGCGGGGGGCTCCTACAATGAGCAGTTCTTC
cdr3_aa: CASSYLAGGSYNEQFF

v_call: TRBV9
j_call: TRBJ2-1
clone_size: NA
d_call: NA
cdr3_nt: TGTGCCAGCAGATCAACCCGGGCAGGGGCTCGGAATGAGCAGTTCTTC
cdr3_aa: CASRSTRAGARNEQFF

v_call: TRBV18
j_call: TRBJ2-5
clone_size: NA
d_call: NA
cdr3_nt: TGTGCCAGCTCACCAAAGGGGGACGGAGAGACCCAGTACTTC
cdr3_aa: CASSPKGDGETQYF

v_call: TRBV29-1
j_call: TRBJ2-7
clone_size: few
d_call: NA
cdr3_nt: TGCAGCGGGGGGACTTTTACCTACGAGCAGTACTTC
cdr3_aa: CSGGTFTYEQYF

v_call: TRBV5-1
j_call: TRBJ2-7
clone_size: NA
d_call: TRBD2
cdr3_nt: TGCGCCAGCAGCTCGACTAGCGTGGCCGAGCAGTACTTC
cdr3_aa: CASSSTSVAEQYF

v_call: TRBV29-1
j_call: TRBJ1-1
clone_size: many
d_call: NA
cdr3_nt: TGCAGCGTTGGACCCACTGAAGCTTTCTTT
cdr3_aa: CSVGPTEAFF

v_call: TRBV5-4
j_call: TRBJ2-5
clone_size: NA
d_call: NA
cdr3_nt: TGTGCCAGCAGCATCCGGCAAGAGACCCAGTACTTC
cdr3_aa: CASSIRQETQYF

v_call: TRBV30
j_call: TRBJ2-4
clone_size: NA
d_call: NA
cdr3_nt: TGTGCCTGGAGTTATGGAACCAAAAACATTCAGTACTTC
cdr3_aa: CAWSYGTKNIQYF

v_call: TRBV9
j_call: TRBJ2-1
clone_size: NA
d_call: NA
cdr3_nt: TGTGCCAGCAGCGTAGCCAGCGGCCCTTACAATGAGCAGTTCTTC
cdr3_aa: CASSVASGPYNEQFF

v_call: TRBV29-1
j_call: TRBJ2-1
clone_size: few
d_call: NA
cdr3_nt: TGCAGCGGGGTGTACTCCTACAATGAGCAGTTCTTC
cdr3_aa: CSGVYSYNEQFF

v_call: TRBV27
j_call: TRBJ1-4
clone_size: NA
d_call: NA
cdr3_nt: TGTGCCAGCAGCAATCATTGGAATAATGAAAAACTGTTTTTT
cdr3_aa: CASSNHWNNEKLFF

v_call: TRBV10-3
j_call: TRBJ2-5
clone_size: NA
d_call: TRBD1
cdr3_nt: TGTGCCATCAGTCACGGGACAGGGGGAGGAGAGACCCAGTACTTC
cdr3_aa: CAISHGTGGGETQYF

v_call: TRBV9
j_call: TRBJ1-6
clone_size: few
d_call: NA
cdr3_nt: TGTGCCAGCAGCGTGGCAGGGGCCGGTAATTCACCCCTCCACTTT
cdr3_aa: CASSVAGAGNSPLHF

v_call: TRBV7-2
j_call: TRBJ1-5
clone_size: few
d_call: NA
cdr3_nt: TGTGCCAGCAGCCTAGGGTCGGGCAATCAGCCCCAGCATTTT
cdr3_aa: CASSLGSGNQPQHF

v_call: TRBV4-2
j_call: TRBJ2-7
clone_size: few
d_call: NA
cdr3_nt: TGTGCCAGCAGCCATACTTTCCTGGAGGCCTACGAGCAGTACTTC
cdr3_aa: CASSHTFLEAYEQYF

v_call: TRBV4-1
j_call: TRBJ1-4
clone_size: NA
d_call: NA
cdr3_nt: TGCGCCAGCAGCCAGCTTGCAACTAATGAAAAACTGTTTTTT
cdr3_aa: CASSQLATNEKLFF

v_call: TRBV11-2
j_call: TRBJ1-2
clone_size: few
d_call: NA
cdr3_nt: TGTGCCAGCAGCGCAACAGGGTTTAACTATGGCTACACCTTC
cdr3_aa: CASSATGFNYGYTF

v_call: TRBV5-4
j_call: TRBJ2-5
clone_size: NA
d_call: TRBD2
cdr3_nt: TGTGCCAGCAGTCAACCTCCGGGACTAGAGGAAGAGACCCAGTACTTC
cdr3_aa: CASSQPPGLEEETQYF

v_call: TRBV4-2
j_call: TRBJ2-4
clone_size: few
d_call: NA
cdr3_nt: TGTGCCAGCAGCCAAGGGAATCTAATAGCCAAAAACATTCAGTACTTC
cdr3_aa: CASSQGNLIAKNIQYF

v_call: TRBV7-2
j_call: TRBJ2-7
clone_size: NA
d_call: NA
cdr3_nt: TGTGCCAGCAGAGACAGTTCTCTCCACGAGCAGTACTTC
cdr3_aa: CASRDSSLHEQYF

v_call: TRBV5-4
j_call: TRBJ2-5
clone_size: NA
d_call: NA
cdr3_nt: TGTGCCAGCAGCTTGTTTGAGACCCAGTACTTC
cdr3_aa: CASSLFETQYF

v_call: TRBV7-2
j_call: TRBJ2-7
clone_size: few
d_call: NA
cdr3_nt: TGTGCCAGCAGCTTAGCTTCGGGACTCAAAAAACGTGCCTACGAGCAGTACTTC
cdr3_aa: CASSLASGLKKRAYEQYF

v_call: TRBV5-4
j_call: TRBJ2-5
clone_size: NA
d_call: TRBD1
cdr3_nt: TGTGCCAGCAGTCGGGACAGGGAGGAGACCCAGTACTTC
cdr3_aa: CASSRDREETQYF

v_call: TRBV5-1
j_call: TRBJ2-1
clone_size: NA
d_call: TRBD2
cdr3_nt: TGCGCCAGCAGCTTGGTGGTAGCGGGGAATGAGCAGTTCTTC
cdr3_aa: CASSLVVAGNEQFF

v_call: TRBV4-3
j_call: TRBJ1-6
clone_size: NA
d_call: NA
cdr3_nt: TGCGCCAGCAGCTCCACCTCGTCACCCAATTCACCCCTCCACTTT
cdr3_aa: CASSSTSSPNSPLHF

v_call: TRBV14
j_call: TRBJ1-2
clone_size: few
d_call: NA
cdr3_nt: TGTGCCAGCAGCCAAGGGATTGGACAGTACTATGGCTACACCTTC
cdr3_aa: CASSQGIGQYYGYTF

v_call: TRBV6-6
j_call: TRBJ2-3
clone_size: few
d_call: NA
cdr3_nt: TGTGCCAGCATCCGTAGCGGTAGCACAGATACGCAGTATTTT
cdr3_aa: CASIRSGSTDTQYF

v_call: TRBV2
j_call: TRBJ2-7
clone_size: NA
d_call: NA
cdr3_nt: TGTGCCAGCAGTTTGGACAGCGTCTCCTACGAGCAGTACTTC
cdr3_aa: CASSLDSVSYEQYF

v_call: TRBV5-1
j_call: TRBJ2-2
clone_size: few
d_call: NA
cdr3_nt: TGCGCCAGCAGCTTGTACGCGCCTGAGATACGGGGGAGACTATACACCGGGGAGCTGTTTTTT
cdr3_aa: CASSLYAPEIRGRLYTGELFF

v_call: TRBV2
j_call: TRBJ2-1
clone_size: few
d_call: NA
cdr3_nt: TGTGCCAGCAGGCCAGGGGCTAGGGATGAGCAGTTCTTC
cdr3_aa: CASRPGARDEQFF